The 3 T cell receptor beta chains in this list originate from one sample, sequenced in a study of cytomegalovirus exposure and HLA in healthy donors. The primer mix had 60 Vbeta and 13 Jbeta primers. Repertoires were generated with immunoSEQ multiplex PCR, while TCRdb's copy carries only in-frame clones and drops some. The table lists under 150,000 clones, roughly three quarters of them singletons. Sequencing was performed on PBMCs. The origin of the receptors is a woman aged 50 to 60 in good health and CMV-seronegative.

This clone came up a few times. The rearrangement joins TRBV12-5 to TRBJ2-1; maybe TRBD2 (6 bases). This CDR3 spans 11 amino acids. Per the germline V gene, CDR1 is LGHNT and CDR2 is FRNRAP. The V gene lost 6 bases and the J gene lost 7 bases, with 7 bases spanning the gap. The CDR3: CASGAGNEQFF. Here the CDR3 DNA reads TGTGCTAGTGGGGCGGGAAATGAGCAGTTCTTC.

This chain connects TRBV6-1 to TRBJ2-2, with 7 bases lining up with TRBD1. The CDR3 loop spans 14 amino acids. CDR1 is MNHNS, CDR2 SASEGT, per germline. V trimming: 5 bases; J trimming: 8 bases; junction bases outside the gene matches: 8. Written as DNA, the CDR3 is TGTGCCAGCAGTAGACAGGGAATTAAAGGGGAGCTGTTTTTT. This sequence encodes CASSRQGIKGELFF.

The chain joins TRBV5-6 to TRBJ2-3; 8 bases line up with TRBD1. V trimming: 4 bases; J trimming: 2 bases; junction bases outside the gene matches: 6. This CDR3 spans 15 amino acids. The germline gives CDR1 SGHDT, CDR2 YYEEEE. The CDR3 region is CASSRSTGVTDTQYF. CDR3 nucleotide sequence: TGTGCCAGCAGCCGTTCGACAGGGGTCACAGATACGCAGTATTTT.